This record concerns one T cell receptor beta chain sequence. The antigen remains undetermined. The sample is drawn from a study of T cell repertoires in ileal Crohn's disease. For the study at large: The M6 sample came from neoterminal ileum during colonoscopy after surgery.

The time point is: neoterminal ileum biopsy at postoperative endoscopy, about 6 months after surgery. Each sample's TCRB immunosequencing used around 0.45 micrograms of biopsy DNA. The method was immunoSEQ multiplex PCR; TCRdb's version includes in-frame clones alone and lacks a portion of them. The repertoire includes about 3,900 clones, around 82% of them detected once, and 10% to 15% sits in the top ten. Study-level results: Active smokers at surgery had more clonal expansions than non-smokers.

Germline CDR1 GTSNPN, CDR2 SVGIG (reference sequence). The CDR3 has 16 residues. Deletions cut 4 bases from V and 8 bases from J, with 24 bases between. The sequencing input was ileal tissue. The genes are TRBV30 and TRBJ2-1; the D gene is possibly TRBD2 (5 bases). The clonotype originates from an adult with Crohn's disease. In DNA, the CDR3 is TGTGCCTGGACCCCGACTACGGACGGGGTTTGGTATGAGCAGTTCTTC. Amino acids: CAWTPTTDGVWYEQFF.